This T cell receptor beta chain emerged from a study of blood T cell repertoires in COVID-19. Study overall: COVID-19 samples from acute and convalescent phases originated in the United States, Italy and Spain. PBMCs, B-cell-depleted T cells, or T cells provided the cDNA or gDNA that made up the material.

CDR1 and CDR2 (germline): GTSNPN, SVGIG (reference sequence). The CDR3 is made up of 14 amino acids. The V end was cut by 8 bases, the J end by 3 bases, with 14 bases between. In the original workflow: How many nucleated cells were present was estimated from reference gene primer amplification. The method was immunoSEQ multiplex PCR; TCRdb's version includes in-frame clones alone and lacks a portion of them. V, J and clone size were drawn from that table, and D and trimming were deduced from the DNA. This sample has about 250,000 clones, with under 90% found just once. Cohort assignment relied on participant-reported clinical history.

The source of this sequence is a woman aged 25-40 years with acute COVID-19. The sample taken for sequencing was PBMCs or T cells enriched from blood (not recorded which). The chain links TRBV30 to TRBJ1-6; TRBD1 is a possible D gene (5 bases). The CDR3 here is CAAQQVNYNSPLHF. The CDR3, as DNA: TGTGCCGCCCAACAGGTCAACTATAATTCACCCCTCCACTTT.